This TCR beta chain was obtained from a study of response to subunit inactivated influenza vaccine. This clonotype was detected many times. Its specificity is unknown. This CDR3 is built from 13 residues. J lost 7 bases, V lost 3 bases, and 4 bases had no gene match. MiXCR, run by TCRdb on the RT-PCR reads, gives a single entry per CDR3 protein. This sample carries 600,000 to 700,000 distinct CDR3 sequences, 11% to 15% of them seen once, and the ten largest clones take less than 9%. Study conclusions and caveats: With each seasonal influenza vaccination, the authors suggested, few new T cells are recruited.

Sequencing was performed on PBMCs from blood, taken 14 to 15 days before vaccination. The source is a man aged 50-60 years who received an inactivated influenza vaccine. The gene calls are TRBV12-3 or TRBV12-4 and TRBJ1-2; 8 bases line up with TRBD1. Here the CDR3 reads CASSFGQGVGYTF. Written as DNA, the CDR3 is TGTGCCAGCAGTTTCGGACAGGGTGTTGGCTACACCTTC.